Here is one T cell receptor beta chain with its context. Its antigen specificity is not known. The record has no base qualities; no much larger clone is one base away. This entry belongs to a study of cytotoxic CD8 clonotypes in ibrutinib-treated CLL (dated by TCRdb to the early 2020s). Regarding the study in general: The cohort had around twelve relapsed/refractory and more than 14 treatment-naive patients; approximately 17 were IGHV unmutated. On average, each sample yielded approximately 250,000 productive templates and tens of thousands of productive rearrangements. Responses were partial in approximately 24 patients and complete in 2; after median approximately 5.5 years follow-up, roughly 15 stayed in remission and about twelve progressed. Every remission and progressive disease sample was obtained while ibrutinib was still being received by the patients. Samples at response were collected after a median of 12 months of treatment, with a range of 6 to 36 months. Longitudinal samples were obtainable from about 30% of the roughly 90 participants in the trial. Cryopreserved peripheral blood mononuclear cells were collected before treatment, at response, and at either disease progression or sustained remission.

Study-wide conclusions, independent of this receptor: An increase in clonality was observed at ibrutinib response, with clonality remaining stable during sustained remission and falling back toward baseline at progression. Sustained-remission and progressing patients did not have matched sampling times, and lymph node repertoires were not examined. Public clonotypes were rare and either contracted or stayed stable during treatment, and the rise in clonality at ibrutinib response reflected the expansion of private clonotypes. Baseline clonality was found to be higher than that of age-matched healthy donors and was strongly correlated with circulating CD8+ T-cell counts.

The CDR3 runs 16 residues from the cysteine to the phenylalanine. The kept DNA is CDR3 alone, 48 bases in frame from the first base. The junction shows trimming of 1 base on V and 1 base on J, plus 16 bases between the germline ends. The germline V gene (reference sequence) specifies GTSNPN as CDR1 and SVGIG as CDR2. The sample's time point label, decoded: 12 to 13 months on ibrutinib. For TCR beta library preparation, roughly 2.1 micrograms of genomic DNA were isolated from cryopreserved PBMCs. High-throughput TCR beta sequencing was performed on longitudinal blood samples from CLL patients receiving ibrutinib monotherapy. The patients were enrolled in a single-center, open-label phase 2 trial of ibrutinib monotherapy. On a MiSeq, deep resolution sequencing aimed for a depth between 1 in 1 million and 1 in 200,000 T cells, with each clonotype covered approximately 10x on average. TCR beta libraries were generated with the immunoSEQ hsTCRB Kit. In the original analysis: Data were analyzed with ImmunoSEQ Data Assistant and ImmunoSEQ Analyzer, with V, D and J genes assigned per IMGT definitions. Clonality, which ranges from 0 to 1, was calculated by subtracting the normalized Shannon entropy of productive rearrangement frequencies from one. Public clonotype analysis was restricted to overrepresented clonotypes comprising at least 0.05% of each patient's repertoire. About a dozen age-matched healthy donor repertoires from immuneACCESS served as clonality controls. TCRdb took over this immuneACCESS table, retaining in-frame rearrangements with V and J assigned. Such tables are incomplete; in checked studies, under half of the missing clones stem from an unresolved V gene, and the remainder is unexplained. That table supplies the V and J calls and clone size; D and trimming were determined from the DNA. The sample table shows 60,000 or so clones, and 45% to 65% are seen once. In total, the top ten clones hold roughly 15% of the sample.

The specimen comprised PBMCs, sampled after 12 months of ibrutinib treatment. The origin of this receptor is a human donor with chronic lymphocytic leukemia. The sequence is built from TRBV30 and TRBJ1-1, and TRBD1 may be the D gene, going by 6 matching bases. The nucleotide sequence is TGTGCCTGGAGTGGTGGAGTGGGGGGACAGAACACTGAAGCTTTCTTT. Its amino acids are CAWSGGVGGQNTEAFF. With the portions outside the CDR3 filled from the reference TRBV30 and TRBJ1-1 genes, the complete variable region becomes SQTIHQWPATLVQPVGSPLSLECTVEGTSNPNLYWYRQAAGRGLQLLFYSVGIGQISSEVPQNLSASRPQDRQFILSSKKLLLSDSGFYLCAWSGGVGGQNTEAFFGQGTRLTVV.